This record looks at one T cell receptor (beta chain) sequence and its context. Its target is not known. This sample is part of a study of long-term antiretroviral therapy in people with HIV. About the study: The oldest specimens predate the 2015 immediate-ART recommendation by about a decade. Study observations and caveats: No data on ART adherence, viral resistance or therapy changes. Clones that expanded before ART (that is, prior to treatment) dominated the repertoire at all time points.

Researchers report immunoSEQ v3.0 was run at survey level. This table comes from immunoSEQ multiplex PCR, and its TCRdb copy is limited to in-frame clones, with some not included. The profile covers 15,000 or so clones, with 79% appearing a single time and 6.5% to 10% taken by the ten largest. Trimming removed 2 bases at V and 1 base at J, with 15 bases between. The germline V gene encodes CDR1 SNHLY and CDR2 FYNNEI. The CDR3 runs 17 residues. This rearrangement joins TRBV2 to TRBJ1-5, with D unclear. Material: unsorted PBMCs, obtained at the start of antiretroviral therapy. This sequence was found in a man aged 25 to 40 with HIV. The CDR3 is CASSESPPRISNQPQHF. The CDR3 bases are TGTGCCAGCAGTGAAAGCCCGCCCCGGATAAGCAATCAGCCCCAGCATTTT.